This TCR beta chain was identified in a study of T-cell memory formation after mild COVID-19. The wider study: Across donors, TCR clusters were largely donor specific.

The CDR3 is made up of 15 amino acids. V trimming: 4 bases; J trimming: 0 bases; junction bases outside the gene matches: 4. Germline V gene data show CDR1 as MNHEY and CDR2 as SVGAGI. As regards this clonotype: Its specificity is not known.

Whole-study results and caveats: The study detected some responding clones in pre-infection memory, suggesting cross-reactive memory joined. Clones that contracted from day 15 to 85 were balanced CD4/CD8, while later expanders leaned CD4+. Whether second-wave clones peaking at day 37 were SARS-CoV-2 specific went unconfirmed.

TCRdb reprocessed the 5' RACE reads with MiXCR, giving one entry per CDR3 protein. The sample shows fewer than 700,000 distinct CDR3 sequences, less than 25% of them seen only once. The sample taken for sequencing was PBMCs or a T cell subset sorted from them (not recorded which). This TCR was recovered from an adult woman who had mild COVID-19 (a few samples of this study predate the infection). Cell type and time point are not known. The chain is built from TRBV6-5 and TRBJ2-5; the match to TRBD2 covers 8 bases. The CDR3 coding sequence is TGTGCCAGCAGTTTGACTAGCGCGTACCAAGAGACCCAGTACTTC. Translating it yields CASSLTSAYQETQYF.